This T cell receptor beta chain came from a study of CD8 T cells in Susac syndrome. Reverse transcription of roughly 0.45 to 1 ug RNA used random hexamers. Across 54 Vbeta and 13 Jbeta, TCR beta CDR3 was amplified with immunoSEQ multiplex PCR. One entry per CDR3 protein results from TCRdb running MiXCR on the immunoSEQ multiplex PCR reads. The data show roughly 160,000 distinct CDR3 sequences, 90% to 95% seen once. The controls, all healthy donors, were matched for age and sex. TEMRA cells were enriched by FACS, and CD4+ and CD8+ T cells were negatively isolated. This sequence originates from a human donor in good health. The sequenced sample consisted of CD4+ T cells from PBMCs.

Here the CDR3 reads CASSHQPAGQGVGEQYF. DNA for the CDR3: TGTGCCAGCAGCCACCAACCCGCGGGACAGGGGGTAGGCGAGCAGTACTTC. This chain uses TRBV14 with TRBJ2-7, with 11 bases identical to TRBD1. The CDR3 sequence is 17 residues long. Germline lookup yields CDR1 SGHDN and CDR2 FVKESK. J lost 6 bases, V lost 3 bases, and 13 bases had no gene match.